The rows below give T cell receptor beta chains drawn from one sample of a study of early stage breast cancer tumors. Libraries were prepared by immunoSEQ multiplex PCR; TCRdb keeps only in-frame clonotypes and omits some of them. The data hold some 30,000 clones, with approximately 70% observed a single time. The material sequenced was breast tumor tissue. All receptors come from a person under 45 with breast cancer. CDR3s include the opening cysteine and the closing phenylalanine or tryptophan. The D gene is left open where the match is weak. A row's size may be missing; if present it is once, few, many or a size class.

abundance: .
v_gene: TRBV19
d_gene: TRBD2
j_gene: TRBJ2-2
CDR3nt: TGTGCCAGTAGATTAGCGGGCAGAACCGGGGAGCTGTTTTTT
CDR3aa: CASRLAGRTGELFF

abundance: .
v_gene: TRBV11-2
d_gene: .
j_gene: TRBJ2-7
CDR3nt: TGTGCCAGCAGCTTAAATGTGGGCGAGCAGTACTTC
CDR3aa: CASSLNVGEQYF

abundance: .
v_gene: TRBV7-8
d_gene: .
j_gene: TRBJ1-2
CDR3nt: TGTGCCAGCAGCTTAGGAGGGGAAGGCTATGGCTACACCTTC
CDR3aa: CASSLGGEGYGYTF

abundance: .
v_gene: TRBV11-3
d_gene: TRBD2
j_gene: TRBJ2-3
CDR3nt: TGTGCCAGCAGCAGCGCCTATAGCGGGAGGGCAGAAGATACGCAGTATTTT
CDR3aa: CASSSAYSGRAEDTQYF

abundance: .
v_gene: TRBV28
d_gene: .
j_gene: TRBJ2-5
CDR3nt: TGTGCCAGCAGCTCCCCCGACCGACAAGAGACCCAGTACTTC
CDR3aa: CASSSPDRQETQYF

abundance: .
v_gene: TRBV7-2
d_gene: .
j_gene: TRBJ2-7
CDR3nt: TGTGCCAGCAGCTTCCCCTTCAGAGGGTCTGGTTTATCCTACGAGCAGTACTTC
CDR3aa: CASSFPFRGSGLSYEQYF

abundance: .
v_gene: TRBV10-1
d_gene: .
j_gene: TRBJ1-6
CDR3nt: TGCGCCAGCAGTGAGAATCACGGGGATTCACCCCTCCACTTT
CDR3aa: CASSENHGDSPLHF

abundance: .
v_gene: TRBV29-1
d_gene: .
j_gene: TRBJ2-1
CDR3nt: TGCAGCGCCTTCCGGTCGGGGTACAATGAGCAGTTCTTC
CDR3aa: CSAFRSGYNEQFF

abundance: .
v_gene: TRBV4-1
d_gene: TRBD2
j_gene: TRBJ2-7
CDR3nt: TGCGCCAGCAGCCCCCAACTAGCGGGAGAGCACGAGCAGTACTTC
CDR3aa: CASSPQLAGEHEQYF

abundance: .
v_gene: TRBV5-5
d_gene: .
j_gene: TRBJ1-1
CDR3nt: TGTGCCAGCAGCTTTCAGGGGTTTGGCACTGAAGCTTTCTTT
CDR3aa: CASSFQGFGTEAFF

abundance: .
v_gene: TRBV6-6
d_gene: .
j_gene: TRBJ1-3
CDR3nt: TGTGCCAGCAGGCCCTTTGGGGACAAAGGAAACACCATATATTTT
CDR3aa: CASRPFGDKGNTIYF

abundance: .
v_gene: TRBV27
d_gene: .
j_gene: TRBJ2-1
CDR3nt: TGTGCCAGCAGTACCGCTAGAAGAGAGCAGTTCTTC
CDR3aa: CASSTARREQFF

abundance: .
v_gene: TRBV6-5
d_gene: TRBD2
j_gene: TRBJ2-1
CDR3nt: TGTGCCAGCAGCTCGAGCCAACTAGCGTCCAATGAGCAGTTCTTC
CDR3aa: CASSSSQLASNEQFF

abundance: .
v_gene: TRBV2
d_gene: TRBD1
j_gene: TRBJ1-2
CDR3nt: TGTGCCAGCAGTATCCGGGACAGGGGTAACTATGGCTACACCTTC
CDR3aa: CASSIRDRGNYGYTF

abundance: .
v_gene: TRBV5-6
d_gene: .
j_gene: TRBJ1-1
CDR3nt: TGTGCCAGCAGCTTGCCGCCCGCCGAAGCTTTCTTT
CDR3aa: CASSLPPAEAFF

abundance: .
v_gene: TRBV6-4
d_gene: .
j_gene: TRBJ2-2
CDR3nt: TGTGCCAGCAGTGACTCGCCATCAGGGAGCACCGGGGAGCTGTTTTTT
CDR3aa: CASSDSPSGSTGELFF

abundance: .
v_gene: TRBV6-5
d_gene: .
j_gene: TRBJ1-4
CDR3nt: TGTGCCAGCAGACAAACCACAGGGCATAATGAAAAACTGTTTTTT
CDR3aa: CASRQTTGHNEKLFF

abundance: once
v_gene: TRBV7-9
d_gene: .
j_gene: TRBJ1-1
CDR3nt: TGTGCCAGCAGCGTCAGGGAGGGGAACACTGAAGCTTTCTTT
CDR3aa: CASSVREGNTEAFF

abundance: .
v_gene: TRBV7-2
d_gene: TRBD1
j_gene: TRBJ1-1
CDR3nt: TGTGCCAGCAGACCTGACAGGGGGATTTCTGAAGCTTTCTTT
CDR3aa: CASRPDRGISEAFF

abundance: .
v_gene: TRBV5-1
d_gene: TRBD2
j_gene: TRBJ2-1
CDR3nt: TGCGCCAGCAGCTTGGAGGCTAGCGGGATGGCCTACAATGAGCAGTTCTTC
CDR3aa: CASSLEASGMAYNEQFF

abundance: .
v_gene: TRBV2
d_gene: .
j_gene: TRBJ1-2
CDR3nt: TGTGCCAGCAGTCCCAGGACCTCCTTATATATGGGCTACACCTTC
CDR3aa: CASSPRTSLYMGYTF

abundance: .
v_gene: TRBV9
d_gene: .
j_gene: TRBJ2-7
CDR3nt: TGTGCCAGCAGCGTCCAGTCGAGCTCCTACGAGCAGTACTTC
CDR3aa: CASSVQSSSYEQYF

abundance: .
v_gene: TRBV30
d_gene: TRBD1
j_gene: TRBJ1-4
CDR3nt: TGTGCCTGGAGTCTGACAGGGGTGCAAGAAAAACTGTTTTTT
CDR3aa: CAWSLTGVQEKLFF

abundance: .
v_gene: TRBV4-2
d_gene: .
j_gene: TRBJ2-7
CDR3nt: TGTGCCAGCAGCCAAGAGATCACGCTAGCCGCCAGCTCCTACGAGCAGTACTTC
CDR3aa: CASSQEITLAASSYEQYF

abundance: .
v_gene: TRBV27
d_gene: TRBD2
j_gene: TRBJ2-1
CDR3nt: TGTGCCAGCAGTTGGACTAGCGGGAGGGGGCATGAGCAGTTCTTC
CDR3aa: CASSWTSGRGHEQFF

abundance: few
v_gene: TRBV5-1
d_gene: .
j_gene: TRBJ1-6
CDR3nt: TGCGCCAGCAGCTTACCGGGCCACAGGGATTCACCCCTCCACTTT
CDR3aa: CASSLPGHRDSPLHF

abundance: .
v_gene: TRBV6-5
d_gene: TRBD2
j_gene: TRBJ2-1
CDR3nt: TGTGCCAGCAGTTACGGGGCGGGAGTCGCCTACAATGAGCAGTTCTTC
CDR3aa: CASSYGAGVAYNEQFF

abundance: .
v_gene: TRBV7-9
d_gene: TRBD1
j_gene: TRBJ2-7
CDR3nt: TGTGCCAGCAGTTATGAGGACAGGGAATACGAGCAGTACTTC
CDR3aa: CASSYEDREYEQYF

abundance: .
v_gene: TRBV30
d_gene: TRBD1
j_gene: TRBJ1-2
CDR3nt: TGTGCCTGGAGTGTAAAGGGGGCGGTTGGCTACACCTTC
CDR3aa: CAWSVKGAVGYTF

abundance: once
v_gene: TRBV6-1
d_gene: .
j_gene: TRBJ2-7
CDR3nt: TGTGCCAGCAGTGAGGACTACGAGCAGTACTTC
CDR3aa: CASSEDYEQYF

abundance: once
v_gene: TRBV7-2
d_gene: TRBD2
j_gene: TRBJ2-3
CDR3nt: TGTGCCAGCAGCCGTGCTAGCGGGAGTGAAGATACGCAGTATTTT
CDR3aa: CASSRASGSEDTQYF

abundance: .
v_gene: TRBV5-6
d_gene: TRBD1
j_gene: TRBJ2-7
CDR3nt: TGTGCCAGCGTCCGTACAGGGGGTCCACTTTACGAGCAGTACTTC
CDR3aa: CASVRTGGPLYEQYF

abundance: .
v_gene: TRBV6-4
d_gene: TRBD1
j_gene: TRBJ2-2
CDR3nt: TGTGCCAGCAGCCCCGGGACAGGGAACACCGGGGAGCTGTTTTTT
CDR3aa: CASSPGTGNTGELFF

abundance: .
v_gene: TRBV7-9
d_gene: .
j_gene: TRBJ2-3
CDR3nt: TGTGCCAGCAGCTTATGGACACCGGCCGATACGCAGTATTTT
CDR3aa: CASSLWTPADTQYF

abundance: few
v_gene: TRBV11-3
d_gene: .
j_gene: TRBJ2-1
CDR3nt: TGTGCCAGCAGCTTAGACAGCGGATACAATGAGCAGTTCTTC
CDR3aa: CASSLDSGYNEQFF

abundance: .
v_gene: TRBV12-5
d_gene: .
j_gene: TRBJ2-3
CDR3nt: TGTGCTAGTGAGGAAGGGGCAGATACGCAGTATTTT
CDR3aa: CASEEGADTQYF

abundance: .
v_gene: TRBV5-1
d_gene: TRBD1
j_gene: TRBJ1-1
CDR3nt: TGCGCCAGCAGCAGAAAACAGGGGGCGAAGGGCACTGAAGCTTTCTTT
CDR3aa: CASSRKQGAKGTEAFF

abundance: .
v_gene: TRBV5-6
d_gene: .
j_gene: TRBJ2-1
CDR3nt: TGTGCCAGCAGCTTGTTTGACTACAATGAGCAGTTCTTC
CDR3aa: CASSLFDYNEQFF

abundance: .
v_gene: TRBV5-5
d_gene: .
j_gene: TRBJ2-2
CDR3nt: TGTGCCAGCAGCTTGTTCGACGCTTGGGAGCTGTTTTTT
CDR3aa: CASSLFDAWELFF

abundance: .
v_gene: TRBV7-2
d_gene: .
j_gene: TRBJ2-1
CDR3nt: TGTGCCAGCAGCTTAGGTGACGGCGGTGAGCAGTTCTTC
CDR3aa: CASSLGDGGEQFF

abundance: .
v_gene: TRBV14
d_gene: TRBD1
j_gene: TRBJ1-1
CDR3nt: TGTGCCAGCAGCCAATTCACAGGGGGGTCCCGGAACACTGAAGCTTTCTTT
CDR3aa: CASSQFTGGSRNTEAFF

abundance: once
v_gene: TRBV4-3
d_gene: .
j_gene: TRBJ1-2
CDR3nt: TGCGCCAGCAGCCAAGATCCTTGGAATCTGAATGGCTACACCTTC
CDR3aa: CASSQDPWNLNGYTF